These T cell receptor beta chains were read from a single sample in a study of blood T cell repertoires in COVID-19. Produced via immunoSEQ multiplex PCR; TCRdb's table is partial and in-frame only. The sample includes 90,000 to 120,000 clones, roughly four fifths of them seen just once. The sequenced material came from peripheral blood. The receptors originated from a woman aged 70-85 years with acute or convalescent COVID-19. CDR3s include the opening cysteine and the closing phenylalanine or tryptophan. The D gene is left open where the match is weak. The size entry is marked missing in some rows and otherwise reads once, few, many or a size class.

>TRBJ1-4|-|-|TRBV28
CASSLGGGFEEKLFF
TGTGCCAGCAGTTTAGGGGGAGGGTTTGAGGAAAAACTGTTTTTT
>TRBJ2-3|TRBD1|-|TRBV7-9
CASSLALTGADTQYF
TGTGCCAGCAGCTTAGCCCTAACAGGGGCGGATACGCAGTATTTT
>TRBJ1-6|-|once|TRBV28
CASSFYQLGSSNSPLHF
TGTGCCAGCAGTTTTTATCAACTAGGCAGTTCAAATTCACCCCTCCACTTT
>TRBJ2-7|TRBD2|-|TRBV28
CARGGGTYEQYF
TGTGCCCGCGGGGGGGGGACCTACGAGCAGTACTTC
>TRBJ1-2|-|-|TRBV7-3
CASSPSGGLDYGYTF
TGTGCCAGCAGCCCGAGCGGGGGGCTCGACTATGGCTACACCTTC
>TRBJ1-1|TRBD1|-|TRBV7-2
CASSLRTGAGNTEAFF
TGTGCCAGCAGCTTACGTACAGGGGCTGGGAACACTGAAGCTTTCTTT
>TRBJ1-5|TRBD1|-|TRBV4-1
CASSQAGDRYSNQPQHF
TGCGCCAGCAGCCAAGCCGGGGACAGGTATAGCAATCAGCCCCAGCATTTT
>TRBJ1-2|-|few|TRBV15
CATSSARSYGYTF
TGTGCCACCAGCAGTGCCCGGAGCTATGGCTACACCTTC
>TRBJ1-5|-|once|TRBV19
CASSMTGLSNQPQHF
TGTGCCAGTAGTATGACAGGCCTTAGCAATCAGCCCCAGCATTTT
>TRBJ2-2|-|-|TRBV27
CASSLSYENTGELFF
TGTGCCAGCAGTTTATCCTACGAGAACACCGGGGAGCTGTTTTTT
>TRBJ2-2|-|-|TRBV7-6
CASSLRQGMNTGELFF
TGTGCCAGCAGCTTAAGGCAGGGAATGAACACCGGGGAGCTGTTTTTT
>TRBJ1-2|-|-|TRBV5-6
CASSPYRDGYTF
TGTGCCAGCAGCCCCTACAGGGACGGCTACACCTTC
>TRBJ2-2|TRBD2|many|TRBV6-5
CASSYSSGRAPGELFF
TGTGCCAGCAGTTACAGTAGCGGGAGGGCCCCCGGGGAGCTGTTTTTT
>TRBJ2-3|TRBD1|-|TRBV5-5
CASSLAGDRGYTQYF
TGTGCCAGCAGCTTGGCCGGGGACAGGGGATATACGCAGTATTTT
>TRBJ2-4|-|few|TRBV28
CASSPPGNQNIQYF
TGTGCCAGCAGTCCCCCGGGAAACCAAAACATTCAGTACTTC
>TRBJ1-1|-|-|TRBV28
CASSFPNTGSLNTEAFF
TGTGCCAGCAGTTTCCCAAACACAGGGTCATTGAACACTGAAGCTTTCTTT
>TRBJ2-1|TRBD1|-|TRBV28
CASRDPSLGGQGANEQFF
TGTGCCAGCAGAGACCCCAGTTTAGGGGGGCAGGGGGCCAATGAGCAGTTCTTC
>TRBJ1-1|-|-|TRBV2
CASSTWSTEAFF
TGTGCCAGCAGTACATGGAGTACTGAAGCTTTCTTT
>TRBJ2-3|TRBD1|-|TRBV9
CASSVAGTGADTQYF
TGTGCCAGCAGCGTAGCAGGGACAGGGGCAGATACGCAGTATTTT
>TRBJ1-2|-|-|TRBV7-2
CASSRDTVNGYTF
TGTGCCAGCAGCCGCGACACGGTCAATGGCTACACCTTC
>TRBJ2-5|TRBD2|-|TRBV29-1
CSVAGGRWETQYF
TGCAGCGTTGCCGGCGGGAGATGGGAGACCCAGTACTTC
>TRBJ2-1|TRBD2|-|TRBV19
CASSTASGPYNEQFF
TGTGCCAGTAGTACCGCTAGCGGCCCGTACAATGAGCAGTTCTTC
>TRBJ2-1|-|-|TRBV12-5
CASGLVSRGYNEQFF
TGTGCTAGTGGTTTAGTTAGTAGAGGATACAATGAGCAGTTCTTC
>TRBJ1-2|TRBD1|-|TRBV12-5
CASAPGTGGYYGYTF
TGTGCTAGTGCCCCCGGGACAGGGGGCTACTATGGCTACACCTTC
>TRBJ2-5|TRBD1|-|TRBV16
CASSLNAGGRETQYF
TGTGCCAGCAGCTTGAACGCAGGGGGAAGGGAGACCCAGTACTTC
>TRBJ2-3|-|-|TRBV5-1
CASSSHRDTDTQYF
TGCGCCAGCAGCTCACACAGGGACACAGATACGCAGTATTTT
>TRBJ1-2|-|few|TRBV10-3
CAIKPLEESGYTF
TGTGCCATCAAACCCCTGGAGGAATCCGGCTACACCTTC
>TRBJ2-5|-|-|TRBV7-7
CASSLGISGPETQYF
TGTGCCAGCAGCTTAGGAATTAGCGGTCCCGAGACCCAGTACTTC